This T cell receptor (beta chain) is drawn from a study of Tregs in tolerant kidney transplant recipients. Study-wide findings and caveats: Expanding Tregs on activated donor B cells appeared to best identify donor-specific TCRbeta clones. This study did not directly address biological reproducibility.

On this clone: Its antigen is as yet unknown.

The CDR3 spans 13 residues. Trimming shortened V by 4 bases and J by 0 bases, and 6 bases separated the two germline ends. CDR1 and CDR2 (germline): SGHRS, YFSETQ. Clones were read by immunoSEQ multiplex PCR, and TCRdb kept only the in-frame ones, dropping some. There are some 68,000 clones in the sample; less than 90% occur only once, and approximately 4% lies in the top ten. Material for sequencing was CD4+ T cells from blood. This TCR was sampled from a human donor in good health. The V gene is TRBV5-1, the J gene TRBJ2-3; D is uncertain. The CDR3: CASSGTSTDTQYF. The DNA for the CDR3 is TGCGCCAGCAGCGGAACTAGCACAGATACGCAGTATTTT.